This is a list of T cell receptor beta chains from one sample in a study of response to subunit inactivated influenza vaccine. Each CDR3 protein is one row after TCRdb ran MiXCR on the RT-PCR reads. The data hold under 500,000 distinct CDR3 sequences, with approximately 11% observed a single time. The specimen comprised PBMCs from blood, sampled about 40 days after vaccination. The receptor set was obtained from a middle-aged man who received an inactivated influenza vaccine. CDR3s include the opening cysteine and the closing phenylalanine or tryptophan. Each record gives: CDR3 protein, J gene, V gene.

CDR3 protein: CASSFRLTGAYNYGYTF; J gene: TRBJ1-2; V gene: TRBV12-3/TRBV12-4
CDR3 protein: CASSELGNGYNEQFF; J gene: TRBJ2-1; V gene: TRBV6-1
CDR3 protein: CASSFRQGALVYGYTF; J gene: TRBJ1-2; V gene: TRBV7-2
CDR3 protein: CASSRIEGAYGYTF; J gene: TRBJ1-2; V gene: TRBV5-1
CDR3 protein: CASSLGPKDEQFF; J gene: TRBJ2-1; V gene: TRBV7-2
CDR3 protein: CASSYSGHYSSYNSPLHF; J gene: TRBJ1-6; V gene: TRBV6-5
CDR3 protein: CAISESAVQGAGYGYTF; J gene: TRBJ1-2; V gene: TRBV10-3
CDR3 protein: CASSLAKGTSGGQETQYF; J gene: TRBJ2-5; V gene: TRBV5-1
CDR3 protein: CSAREGSQETQYF; J gene: TRBJ2-5; V gene: TRBV20-1
CDR3 protein: CASSPRGIDQYF; J gene: TRBJ2-7; V gene: TRBV18
CDR3 protein: CASSGQSYGYTF; J gene: TRBJ1-2; V gene: TRBV28
CDR3 protein: CAIGAGTYNEQFF; J gene: TRBJ2-1; V gene: TRBV11-2
CDR3 protein: CASKKGGGTDTQYF; J gene: TRBJ2-3; V gene: TRBV12-3/TRBV12-4
CDR3 protein: CAISERSSTTDTQYF; J gene: TRBJ2-3; V gene: TRBV10-3
CDR3 protein: CASSPPGRETQYF; J gene: TRBJ2-5; V gene: TRBV12-3/TRBV12-4
CDR3 protein: CASSQQVDEQFF; J gene: TRBJ2-1; V gene: TRBV28
CDR3 protein: CSATPGQGAAFYGYTF; J gene: TRBJ1-2; V gene: TRBV20-1
CDR3 protein: CSVEQRDNTDTQYF; J gene: TRBJ2-3; V gene: TRBV29-1
CDR3 protein: CASSQGWTTNYNEQFF; J gene: TRBJ2-1; V gene: TRBV4-2
CDR3 protein: CASSKNTDTQYF; J gene: TRBJ2-3; V gene: TRBV6-1
CDR3 protein: CSVAVGLGYEQYF; J gene: TRBJ2-7; V gene: TRBV29-1
CDR3 protein: CACRSYSYEQYF; J gene: TRBJ2-7; V gene: TRBV30
CDR3 protein: CASSPAGKNNEQFF; J gene: TRBJ2-1; V gene: TRBV6-1
CDR3 protein: CASSSILAGVNHNEQFF; J gene: TRBJ2-1; V gene: TRBV11-2
CDR3 protein: CASSHPGQGIRGYTF; J gene: TRBJ1-2; V gene: TRBV4-3
CDR3 protein: CASRDSVGYYEQYF; J gene: TRBJ2-7; V gene: TRBV18
CDR3 protein: CSARHYREVIETQYF; J gene: TRBJ2-5; V gene: TRBV20-1
CDR3 protein: CSASGGLPRSDEQFF; J gene: TRBJ2-1; V gene: TRBV20-1
CDR3 protein: CASRYTDTQYF; J gene: TRBJ2-3; V gene: TRBV7-2
CDR3 protein: CSAGGGRTRRGYTF; J gene: TRBJ1-2; V gene: TRBV20-1
CDR3 protein: CSARDHGRSLETQYF; J gene: TRBJ2-5; V gene: TRBV20-1
CDR3 protein: CATSSTTNEKLFF; J gene: TRBJ1-4; V gene: TRBV15
CDR3 protein: CATSDWSRGRGGDTQYF; J gene: TRBJ2-3; V gene: TRBV24-1
CDR3 protein: CASSLRAPRSSYNEQFF; J gene: TRBJ2-1; V gene: TRBV12-3/TRBV12-4
CDR3 protein: CSVGISFLGETQYF; J gene: TRBJ2-5; V gene: TRBV29-1
CDR3 protein: CSARRTADNSPLHF; J gene: TRBJ1-6; V gene: TRBV20-1
CDR3 protein: CASSLGGSAGNTIYF; J gene: TRBJ1-3; V gene: TRBV11-2
CDR3 protein: CATSDTGQGNTDTQYF; J gene: TRBJ2-3; V gene: TRBV24-1
CDR3 protein: CASSETGSSYNEQFF; J gene: TRBJ2-1; V gene: TRBV27
CDR3 protein: CASSGGGDSYNEQFF; J gene: TRBJ2-1; V gene: TRBV5-1
CDR3 protein: CASSYGAGGGEKLFF; J gene: TRBJ1-4; V gene: TRBV6-5
CDR3 protein: CASSDRTSGSTDTQYF; J gene: TRBJ2-3; V gene: TRBV7-9
CDR3 protein: CASRDPSYEQYF; J gene: TRBJ2-7; V gene: TRBV7-2
CDR3 protein: CASSPISGFGAGELFF; J gene: TRBJ2-2; V gene: TRBV5-1
CDR3 protein: CASSFWSGAGLAEETQYF; J gene: TRBJ2-5; V gene: TRBV28